This is a list of T cell receptor beta chains from one sample in a study of T cell changes during pregnancy in multiple sclerosis. Sequencing used immunoSEQ multiplex PCR; TCRdb keeps in-frame clones, though not all of them. The sample has about 120,000 clones; over 85% are singletons. Specimen: peripheral blood, collected before pregnancy. Receptor source: a female donor with multiple sclerosis, enrolled in a pregnancy study. CDR3s include the opening cysteine and the closing phenylalanine or tryptophan. Each record gives: clone size, J gene, D gene, V gene, CDR3 protein, CDR3 DNA. D genes are given only for firm matches. Expanded clones are given a class, and other clones once, few, many or no size at all.

clone size: -
J gene: TRBJ2-1
D gene: TRBD2
V gene: TRBV18
CDR3 protein: CASSRSTSGSVGNEQFF
CDR3 DNA: TGTGCCAGCTCACGTTCAACTAGCGGGAGTGTCGGCAATGAGCAGTTCTTC

clone size: -
J gene: TRBJ1-3
D gene: -
V gene: TRBV4-1
CDR3 protein: CASSQEREAGNTIYF
CDR3 DNA: TGCGCCAGCAGCCAAGAAAGAGAAGCTGGAAACACCATATATTTT

clone size: -
J gene: TRBJ2-2
D gene: TRBD2
V gene: TRBV7-2
CDR3 protein: CASSYTGLAGANTGELFF
CDR3 DNA: TGTGCCAGCAGCTATACGGGACTAGCGGGAGCGAACACCGGGGAGCTGTTTTTT

clone size: -
J gene: TRBJ2-1
D gene: -
V gene: TRBV4-1
CDR3 protein: CASSQGSSTDYNEQFF
CDR3 DNA: TGCGCCAGCAGCCAAGGTAGTTCGACAGATTACAATGAGCAGTTCTTC

clone size: -
J gene: TRBJ2-5
D gene: TRBD2
V gene: TRBV5-4
CDR3 protein: CASSLGLAGAETQYF
CDR3 DNA: TGTGCCAGCAGCTTGGGACTAGCGGGGGCAGAGACCCAGTACTTC

clone size: -
J gene: TRBJ1-4
D gene: -
V gene: TRBV6-1
CDR3 protein: CASMTGSTNEKLFF
CDR3 DNA: TGTGCCAGCATGACAGGTTCAACTAATGAAAAACTGTTTTTT

clone size: -
J gene: TRBJ2-1
D gene: TRBD2
V gene: TRBV5-1
CDR3 protein: CASSPPGLAGGDEQFF
CDR3 DNA: TGCGCCAGCAGCCCGCCGGGACTAGCGGGAGGCGATGAGCAGTTCTTC

clone size: few
J gene: TRBJ2-1
D gene: TRBD2
V gene: TRBV6-4
CDR3 protein: CASSDSTGREAHNEQFF
CDR3 DNA: TGTGCCAGCAGTGACTCTACCGGGAGGGAGGCCCACAATGAGCAGTTCTTC

clone size: -
J gene: TRBJ1-1
D gene: TRBD1
V gene: TRBV7-3
CDR3 protein: CASSLGQLSEAFF
CDR3 DNA: TGTGCCAGCAGCTTGGGACAGCTCTCTGAAGCTTTCTTT

clone size: -
J gene: TRBJ2-7
D gene: -
V gene: TRBV7-9
CDR3 protein: CASSLVGSSGEQYF
CDR3 DNA: TGTGCCAGCAGCTTAGTAGGTTCTTCGGGGGAGCAGTACTTC

clone size: -
J gene: TRBJ2-6
D gene: TRBD1
V gene: TRBV5-5
CDR3 protein: CASSLRTGKAF
CDR3 DNA: TGTGCCAGCAGCCTGAGGACAGGGAAGGCTTTC

clone size: -
J gene: TRBJ2-5
D gene: TRBD2
V gene: TRBV27
CDR3 protein: CASTPLASGMYQETQYF
CDR3 DNA: TGTGCCAGCACCCCCCTGGCTAGCGGGATGTACCAAGAGACCCAGTACTTC

clone size: -
J gene: TRBJ2-7
D gene: -
V gene: TRBV6-5
CDR3 protein: CASSLAGPYEQYF
CDR3 DNA: TGTGCCAGCAGTTTGGCGGGGCCCTACGAGCAGTACTTC

clone size: -
J gene: TRBJ2-1
D gene: TRBD2
V gene: TRBV6-1
CDR3 protein: CASVWDYHNEQFF
CDR3 DNA: TGTGCCAGCGTTTGGGACTACCACAATGAGCAGTTCTTC

clone size: -
J gene: TRBJ2-7
D gene: TRBD1
V gene: TRBV7-3
CDR3 protein: CASSLERGQLYEQYF
CDR3 DNA: TGTGCCAGCAGCTTGGAGAGGGGACAGCTATACGAGCAGTACTTC

clone size: -
J gene: TRBJ2-5
D gene: -
V gene: TRBV7-9
CDR3 protein: CASSSGQYQETQYF
CDR3 DNA: TGTGCCAGCAGCTCCGGACAGTACCAAGAGACCCAGTACTTC

clone size: -
J gene: TRBJ2-3
D gene: -
V gene: TRBV30
CDR3 protein: CAWSLDRSTDTQYF
CDR3 DNA: TGTGCCTGGAGTTTAGACAGATCCACAGATACGCAGTATTTT

clone size: -
J gene: TRBJ2-7
D gene: -
V gene: TRBV10-3
CDR3 protein: CAISDADWSYEQYF
CDR3 DNA: TGTGCCATCAGTGACGCAGACTGGTCCTACGAGCAGTACTTC

clone size: -
J gene: TRBJ1-1
D gene: -
V gene: TRBV7-8
CDR3 protein: CASSFGGSTEAFF
CDR3 DNA: TGTGCCAGCAGCTTCGGGGGGAGCACTGAAGCTTTCTTT

clone size: -
J gene: TRBJ1-5
D gene: TRBD1
V gene: TRBV2
CDR3 protein: CASSGTGGQPQHF
CDR3 DNA: TGTGCCAGCAGCGGGACAGGAGGACAGCCCCAGCATTTT

clone size: -
J gene: TRBJ2-7
D gene: -
V gene: TRBV6-6
CDR3 protein: CASSYSQTSHEQYF
CDR3 DNA: TGTGCCAGCAGTTACTCCCAGACTAGTCACGAGCAGTACTTC

clone size: -
J gene: TRBJ1-6
D gene: TRBD1
V gene: TRBV2
CDR3 protein: CASGRTGINSPLHF
CDR3 DNA: TGTGCCAGCGGCCGGACAGGGATTAATTCACCCCTCCACTTT

clone size: -
J gene: TRBJ1-2
D gene: TRBD1
V gene: TRBV6-1
CDR3 protein: CASSFDRVYGYTF
CDR3 DNA: TGTGCCAGCAGCTTTGACAGGGTCTATGGCTACACCTTC

clone size: -
J gene: TRBJ1-2
D gene: -
V gene: TRBV7-9
CDR3 protein: CASSLIQGGATF
CDR3 DNA: TGTGCCAGCAGTCTCATTCAAGGCGGGGCCACCTTC

clone size: -
J gene: TRBJ1-2
D gene: -
V gene: TRBV28
CDR3 protein: CASSRTSGRYYGYTF
CDR3 DNA: TGTGCCAGCAGCCGGACATCGGGCCGATACTATGGCTACACCTTC

clone size: -
J gene: TRBJ2-1
D gene: -
V gene: TRBV9
CDR3 protein: CASSVDPEGGPRDEQFF
CDR3 DNA: TGTGCCAGCAGCGTAGACCCGGAGGGGGGGCCTAGGGATGAGCAGTTCTTC

clone size: -
J gene: TRBJ2-7
D gene: TRBD1
V gene: TRBV28
CDR3 protein: CASSFARQGGMYEQYF
CDR3 DNA: TGTGCCAGCAGTTTCGCTCGACAGGGTGGTATGTACGAGCAGTACTTC

clone size: -
J gene: TRBJ2-2
D gene: -
V gene: TRBV28
CDR3 protein: CASSLPGWGRANTGELFF
CDR3 DNA: TGTGCCAGCAGTTTACCTGGTTGGGGGCGAGCGAACACCGGGGAGCTGTTTTTT

clone size: -
J gene: TRBJ2-1
D gene: TRBD2
V gene: TRBV28
CDR3 protein: CASTLGLAGGWHEQFF
CDR3 DNA: TGTGCCAGCACCCTGGGACTAGCGGGAGGGTGGCATGAGCAGTTCTTC

clone size: -
J gene: TRBJ1-2
D gene: -
V gene: TRBV29-1
CDR3 protein: CSVDGGVYGYTF
CDR3 DNA: TGCAGCGTTGATGGGGGGGTCTATGGCTACACCTTC

clone size: -
J gene: TRBJ2-5
D gene: TRBD2
V gene: TRBV9
CDR3 protein: CASSVREGARETQYF
CDR3 DNA: TGTGCCAGCAGCGTACGGGAGGGAGCGAGGGAGACCCAGTACTTC

clone size: -
J gene: TRBJ2-2
D gene: TRBD1
V gene: TRBV14
CDR3 protein: CASGQATGELFF
CDR3 DNA: TGTGCCAGCGGACAGGCCACCGGGGAGCTGTTTTTT

clone size: -
J gene: TRBJ2-2
D gene: TRBD1
V gene: TRBV27
CDR3 protein: CASSLQGARTGELFF
CDR3 DNA: TGTGCCAGCTCCCTACAGGGGGCCCGCACCGGGGAGCTGTTTTTT

clone size: -
J gene: TRBJ1-2
D gene: TRBD1
V gene: TRBV28
CDR3 protein: CASSLPGQSYGYTF
CDR3 DNA: TGTGCCAGCAGCCTACCGGGACAGAGTTATGGCTACACCTTC

clone size: -
J gene: TRBJ2-7
D gene: TRBD1
V gene: TRBV11-1
CDR3 protein: CASSDRQGAFSYEQYF
CDR3 DNA: TGTGCCAGCAGCGATCGACAGGGGGCCTTCTCCTACGAGCAGTACTTC

clone size: -
J gene: TRBJ1-5
D gene: -
V gene: TRBV5-1
CDR3 protein: CASSPAGDQPQHF
CDR3 DNA: TGCGCCAGCAGCCCCGCGGGGGATCAGCCCCAGCATTTT

clone size: -
J gene: TRBJ1-5
D gene: -
V gene: TRBV19
CDR3 protein: CASWGGGYQPQHF
CDR3 DNA: TGTGCCAGCTGGGGGGGCGGTTATCAGCCCCAGCATTTT

clone size: -
J gene: TRBJ2-7
D gene: TRBD2
V gene: TRBV19
CDR3 protein: CASSSPSERDSYEQYF
CDR3 DNA: TGTGCCAGTAGTAGCCCAAGCGAGCGGGATTCCTACGAGCAGTACTTC

clone size: -
J gene: TRBJ1-3
D gene: TRBD1
V gene: TRBV7-8
CDR3 protein: CASSPLTGLASGNTIYF
CDR3 DNA: TGTGCCAGCAGCCCGTTGACAGGGTTGGCCTCTGGAAACACCATATATTTT

clone size: -
J gene: TRBJ2-1
D gene: TRBD1
V gene: TRBV4-2
CDR3 protein: CASTARTGVFYNEQFF
CDR3 DNA: TGTGCCAGCACCGCCCGGACAGGGGTTTTCTACAATGAGCAGTTCTTC